This T cell receptor (beta chain) was sequenced during a study of T cell repertoires in cytomegalovirus infection. On the study more broadly: Public TCR beta signature analysis indicated the presence of both CMV infection and matching HLA type. Study-wide results and caveats: Public TCR beta family frequency separated CMV-and-HLA carriers, including in an independent cohort. Within the response measured ex vivo, HLA-C-restricted CMV-specific TCR beta clonotypes were dominant.

The germline V and J ends were trimmed by 5 bases and 2 bases, with 15 bases remaining between them. CDR3 length: 15 residues. CDR1 and CDR2 (germline): SEHNR, FQNEAQ (reference sequence). Comment on this clonotype: The antigen is unknown.

A single record per CDR3 protein comes from TCRdb applying MiXCR to the reads. The sample carries about 280,000 distinct CDR3 sequences, 20% to 25% recorded once. The material sequenced was cultured PBMCs, taken from culture after CMV antigen stimulation. The TCR comes from a human donor in good health (CMV status not recorded). Some clones in this sample may be carry-over from other donors' samples. The chain combines TRBV7-9 with TRBJ1-1, with D possibly matching TRBD1 (5 bases). The CDR3 here is CASSPMVGVNTEAFF. DNA for the CDR3: TGTGCCAGCAGCCCCATGGTGGGGGTAAACACTGAAGCTTTCTTT.